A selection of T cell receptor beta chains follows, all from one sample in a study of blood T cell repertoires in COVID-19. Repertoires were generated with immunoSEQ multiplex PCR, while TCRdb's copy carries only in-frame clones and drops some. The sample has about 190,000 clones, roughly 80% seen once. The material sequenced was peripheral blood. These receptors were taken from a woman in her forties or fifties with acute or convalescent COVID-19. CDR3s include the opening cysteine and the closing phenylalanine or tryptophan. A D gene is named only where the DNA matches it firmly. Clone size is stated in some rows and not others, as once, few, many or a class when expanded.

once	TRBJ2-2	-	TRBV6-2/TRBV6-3	TGTGCCAGCAGTTACGGGAGAGTGTACACCGGGGAGCTGTTTTTT	CASSYGRVYTGELFF
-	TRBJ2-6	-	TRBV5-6	TGTGCCAGCAGCTTGTACGCGTCTGGGGCCAACGTCCTGACTTTC	CASSLYASGANVLTF
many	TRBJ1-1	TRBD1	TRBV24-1	TGTGCCACCAGTGATTCCCGAGACAGGGGGCGGACTGAAGCTTTCTTT	CATSDSRDRGRTEAFF
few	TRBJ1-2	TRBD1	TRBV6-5	TGTGCCAGCAGTTACGTAGTGGGTCAGGGGGCAAACGGCTACACCTTC	CASSYVVGQGANGYTF
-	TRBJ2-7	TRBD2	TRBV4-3	TGCGCCAGCAGCCAAGATACTAGCGGGGCCTCCTACGAGCAGTACTTC	CASSQDTSGASYEQYF
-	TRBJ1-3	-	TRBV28	TGTGCCAGCACCCAACACGGACACTCTGGAAACACCATATATTTT	CASTQHGHSGNTIYF
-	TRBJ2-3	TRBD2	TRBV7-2	TGTGCCAGCAGCTTAGGGACTAGCGGGAGTACGACAGATACGCAGTATTTT	CASSLGTSGSTTDTQYF
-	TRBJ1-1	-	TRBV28	TGTGCCAGCAGACACCTAGGAGAGGAAGCTTTCTTT	CASRHLGEEAFF
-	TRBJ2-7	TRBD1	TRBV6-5	TGTGCCAGCTCCTTCGGGACAGGGGGCCACGAGCAGTACTTC	CASSFGTGGHEQYF
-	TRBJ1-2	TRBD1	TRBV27	TGTGCCAGCAGTACAAGATCTGGGACAGGGGTCTATGGCTACACCTTC	CASSTRSGTGVYGYTF
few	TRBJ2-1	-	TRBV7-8	TGTGCCAGCAGCTTAGCAGGCAGGAATGAGCAGTTCTTC	CASSLAGRNEQFF
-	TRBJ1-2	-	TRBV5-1	TGCGCCAGCAGCTTGGTTCAGGGGAAGGGTAGAGGCTACACCTTC	CASSLVQGKGRGYTF
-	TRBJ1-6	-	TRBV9	TGTGCCAGCAGCGTACACAGACAGAATTCACCCCTCCACTTT	CASSVHRQNSPLHF
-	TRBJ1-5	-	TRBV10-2	TGCGCCAGCAGTGAGTCGCGGGGCGGTGGTCAGCCCCAGCATTTT	CASSESRGGGQPQHF
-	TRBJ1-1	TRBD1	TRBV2	TGTGCCAGCAGCACCGACAGGGCCGGCACTGAAGCTTTCTTT	CASSTDRAGTEAFF
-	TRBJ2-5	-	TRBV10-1	TGCGCCAGCCTATCCATTTCCCAGTACTTC	CASLSISQYF
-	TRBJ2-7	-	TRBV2	TGTGCCAGCAGTGGCTACTTCAGCGAAAACGAGCAGTACTTC	CASSGYFSENEQYF
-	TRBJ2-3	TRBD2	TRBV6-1	TGTGCCAGCAGTGAGCGGGGGTTCACAGATACGCAGTATTTT	CASSERGFTDTQYF
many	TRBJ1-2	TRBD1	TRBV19	TGTGCCACCAGGGGACAGGGGGCGCAGGCCTACACCTTC	CATRGQGAQAYTF
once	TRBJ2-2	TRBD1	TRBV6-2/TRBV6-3	TGTGCCAGCAGTTACCCGACAGGGGGGAACACCGGGGAGCTGTTTTTT	CASSYPTGGNTGELFF
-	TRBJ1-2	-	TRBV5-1	TGCGCCAGCAGCCGATTTACAGGGAGTATTTTGGGTGGCTACACCTTC	CASSRFTGSILGGYTF
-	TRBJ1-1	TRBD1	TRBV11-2	TGTGCCAGCAGCGATAGGGACAGGGGAAACACTGAAGCTTTCTTT	CASSDRDRGNTEAFF
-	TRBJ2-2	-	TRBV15	TGTGCCACCAGCAGAGATTGGACTTCCAGTGCCGGGGAGCTGTTTTTT	CATSRDWTSSAGELFF
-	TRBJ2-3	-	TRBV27	TGTGCCAGCAGGGGAAGCGGGCGGGGCGCAGATACGCAGTATTTT	CASRGSGRGADTQYF
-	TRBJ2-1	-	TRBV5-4	TGTGCCAGCAGCTTCGGACAGATAAGGTTCTTC	CASSFGQIRFF
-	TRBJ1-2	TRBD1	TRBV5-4	TGTGCCAGCAGCTCCTACAGGGGTACCCATGGCTACACCTTC	CASSSYRGTHGYTF
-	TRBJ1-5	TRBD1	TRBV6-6	TGTGCCAGCAGCCTCGGGACAGGGGACAATCAGCCCCAGCATTTT	CASSLGTGDNQPQHF
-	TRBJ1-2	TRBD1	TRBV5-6	TGTGCCAGCAGCGTCGGGGACAGGACTAACTATGGCTACACCTTC	CASSVGDRTNYGYTF
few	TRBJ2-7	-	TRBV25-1	TGTGCCAGCAGCTTGGGAGGGGGAATTTACGAGCAGTACTTC	CASSLGGGIYEQYF
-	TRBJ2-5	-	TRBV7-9	TGTGCCAGCGGGGACGGGGGGCCAGAGACCCAGTACTTC	CASGDGGPETQYF
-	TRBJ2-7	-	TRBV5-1	TGCGCCAGCAGCTTGGCCGCAGGGGCGCAGTACTTC	CASSLAAGAQYF
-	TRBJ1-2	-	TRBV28	TGTGCCAGCAGTTACCCCGTGGGCCGCCAGGGCAATGGCTACACCTTC	CASSYPVGRQGNGYTF
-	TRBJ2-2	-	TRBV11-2	TGTGCCAGCAGCTTAGTCAGGGGCGGCACCGGGGAGCTGTTTTTT	CASSLVRGGTGELFF
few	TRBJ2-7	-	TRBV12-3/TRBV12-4	TGTGCCAGCAGTTTGCTAGCCAACGGCGAGCAGTACTTC	CASSLLANGEQYF
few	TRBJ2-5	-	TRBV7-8	TGTGCCAGCAGCACCCGGGACACTAAAGAGACCCAGTACTTC	CASSTRDTKETQYF
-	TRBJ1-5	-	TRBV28	TGTGCCAGCACCCCGTCAGGGGCTAGCAATCAGCCCCAGCATTTT	CASTPSGASNQPQHF
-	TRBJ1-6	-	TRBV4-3	TGCGCCAGCAGCCTGGCTCCAGGGACACGTAATTCACCCCTCCACTTT	CASSLAPGTRNSPLHF
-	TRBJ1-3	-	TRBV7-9	TGTGCCAGTAGACAGAGCTCTGGAAACACCATATATTTT	CASRQSSGNTIYF
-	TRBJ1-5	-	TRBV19	TGTGCCAGTAGTATGGGGGGGGGTCAGCCCCAGCATTTT	CASSMGGGQPQHF
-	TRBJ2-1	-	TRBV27	TGTGCCAGCTGTCGATCCGGGAGACTAACCACCAATGAGCAGTTCTTC	CASCRSGRLTTNEQFF
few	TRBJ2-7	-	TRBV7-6	TGTGCCAGCAGCTCCCCTACTAGTCCTGAGCAGTACTTC	CASSSPTSPEQYF
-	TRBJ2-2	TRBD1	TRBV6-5	TGTGCCAGCAGTCTGCGCGGACAGGGATCCGGGGAGCTGTTTTTT	CASSLRGQGSGELFF
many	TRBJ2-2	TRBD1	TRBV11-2	TGTGCCAGCAGCTTCGTCACAGGGGGCGGGGAGCTGTTTTTT	CASSFVTGGGELFF
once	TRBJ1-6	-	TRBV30	TGTGCCTGGAGTGTCCCTTGGAGTTCACCCCTCCACTTT	CAWSVPWSSPLHF
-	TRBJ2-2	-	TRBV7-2	TGTGCCAGCAGCGTAGTAGGGACAGGGGAGCTGTTTTTT	CASSVVGTGELFF
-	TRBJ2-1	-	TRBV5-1	TGCGCCTCTACCACCCTTCCCGGTTTAGCGGTGGCGGACAATGAGCAGTTCTTC	CASTTLPGLAVADNEQFF
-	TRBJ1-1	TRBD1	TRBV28	TGTGCCGGGGGACAGATGAACACTGAAGCTTTCTTT	CAGGQMNTEAFF
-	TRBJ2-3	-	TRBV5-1	TGCGCCAGCAGCCGACAAGATACGCAGTATTTT	CASSRQDTQYF
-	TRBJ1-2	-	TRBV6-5	TGTGCCAGCAGTTACTCGAGGGGGGGCTCGGGTGGCTACACCTTC	CASSYSRGGSGGYTF
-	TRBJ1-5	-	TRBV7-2	TGTGCCAGCAGCGCGACGGGGAATCAGCCCCAGCATTTT	CASSATGNQPQHF
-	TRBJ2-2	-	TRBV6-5	TGTGCCAGCCGGGGGATCACCGGGGAGCTGTTTTTT	CASRGITGELFF
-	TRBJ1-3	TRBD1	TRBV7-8	TGTGCCAGCAGCGTCGGACAGGGGGTCTCCGGAAACACCATATATTTT	CASSVGQGVSGNTIYF